This TCR beta chain was sequenced during a study of T cell changes during pregnancy in multiple sclerosis. CDR1 and CDR2 from the germline V gene are SGHNT and YENEEA. This CDR3 is 15 amino acids long. The V and J ends lost 4 bases and 6 bases, in that order; junction bases with no gene match: 8. The protocol was immunoSEQ multiplex PCR, while the TCRdb copy is restricted to in-frame clones and leaves out a portion. In the table there are 100,000 to 140,000 clones, 80% to 95% of which are singletons. The rearrangement uses TRBV11-3 and TRBJ2-7; TRBD2 matches at 11 bases. The clonotype comes from a female donor in good health, enrolled as a control in a pregnancy study. Sequences were derived from peripheral blood, sampled in the third trimester of pregnancy. The DNA of the CDR3 is TGTGCCAGCAGCTCTCGGTTGACTAGCGGGGCCGAGCAGTACTTC. Translation: CASSSRLTSGAEQYF.